Listed here are 11 T cell receptor gamma chains from one sample, sequenced in a study of gamma-delta chains in newborns, infants, children. TCRdb repeated clone calling on the reads with CATT. There are a few thousand gamma-chain clones in the sample; more than 25% occur only once, and 20% lies in the top ten. Sequencing was carried out using blood. All receptors come from a child who was a newborn, infant or young child, either healthy, febrile or measles-vaccinated (not recorded which).

By share of the sample, this clone is medium-sized (0.01 to 0.1%). The sample carries other DNA sequences with the same CDR3. The CDR3, as DNA: TGTGCCTTGTGGGAGGTGCGGTTGGGCAAAAAAATCAAGGTATTT. It encodes CALWEVRLGKKIKVF. J is TRGJP and V is TRGV9. CDR3 size: 15 residues. Trimming took 0 bases from V and 9 from J; bases not matched to a gene: 2. Looked up from germline, CDR1 is GITISATS and CDR2 is ISYDGTV (reference sequence).

Remarks on this clone: Within the sample, other DNA sequences also encode this same CDR3. CDR3 in amino acids: CALWEREELGKKIKVF. The CDR3, as DNA: TGTGCCTTGTGGGAGCGCGAAGAGTTGGGCAAAAAAATCAAGGTATTT. The genes are TRGV9 and TRGJP. The V and J ends lost 3 bases and 5 bases, in that order; junction bases with no gene match: 4. Germline V gene sequence: CDR1 GITISATS, CDR2 ISYDGTV (reference sequence). CDR3 length equals 16 residues.

This clone occurred once. CDR3 sequence: CALWESVRQELGKKIKVF. CDR3 DNA sequence: TGTGCCTTGTGGGAGTCGGTTAGGCAAGAGTTGGGCAAAAAAATCAAGGTATTT. The rearrangement links TRGV9 to TRGJP. Per germline, CDR1 GITISATS and CDR2 ISYDGTV (reference sequence). The CDR3 runs 18 residues. The V gene end was trimmed by 3 bases and the J gene end by 2 bases; junction bases not matched to a gene: 7.

This clone was recorded a few times. A much larger clonotype is one base distant, so this may be a read error. Other DNA sequences in this sample translate to the same CDR3. The rearrangement uses TRGV9 and TRGJP. This CDR3 has 17 residues. Losses at the gene ends were 5 bases for V and 12 bases for J; bases not matched to a gene: 16. Germline V lookup: CDR1 GITISATS, CDR2 ISYDGTV (reference sequence). CDR3 region: CALWGPSMISGKKIKVF. CDR3 in DNA: TGTGCCTTGTGGGGGCCCTCGATGATCTCGGGCAAAAAAATCAAGGTATTT.

This clone was observed a few times. A much larger clonotype is one base distant, so this may be a read error. Distinct nucleotide sequences in the sample also encode this CDR3. The rearrangement joins TRGV9 to TRGJP. The CDR3 is made up of 16 amino acids. Germline V gene sequence: CDR1 GITISATS, CDR2 ISYDGTV (reference sequence). The CDR3 sequence: CALWETQELGKKIKVF. Here the CDR3 DNA reads TGTGCCCTGTGGGAGACGCAAGAGTTGGGCAAAAAAATCAAGGTATTT.

Worth noting for this clone: A much bigger clone sits one base away, suggesting this may be a read error. The chain couples TRGV9 to TRGJP. CDR3 length: 17 amino acids. The germline gives CDR1 GITISATS, CDR2 ISYDGTV (reference sequence). In nucleotides, the CDR3 is TGTGCCTTGTGGGAGGTGACGCAAGAGTTGTGCAAAAAAATCAAGGTATTT. It specifies CALWEVTQELCKKIKVF.

This clone has a handful of counts. The V gene is TRGV9, the J gene TRGJP. This CDR3 region has 16 residues. Trimming removed 6 bases from V and 9 bases from J; junction bases left unmatched: 11. CDR1 is GITISATS, CDR2 ISYDGTV, per germline (reference sequence). This chain's CDR3 is CALWNTEGLGKKIKVF. For the CDR3, the DNA is TGTGCCTTGTGGAACACGGAGGGGTTGGGCAAAAAAATCAAGGTATTT.

This clone was counted a few times. Additional DNA sequences in this sample encode the identical CDR3. The chain carries TRGV9 and TRGJP. Losses at the gene ends were 2 bases for V and 9 bases for J; bases not matched to a gene: 10. This CDR3 has 17 amino acids. The germline gives CDR1 GITISATS, CDR2 ISYDGTV (reference sequence). The CDR3: CALWEGFPGLGKKIKVF. CDR3 in DNA: TGTGCCTTGTGGGAGGGATTCCCTGGGTTGGGCAAAAAAATCAAGGTATTT.

This clone is a singleton in its sample. This may come from a read error, since a much larger clone is one base off. The V gene is TRGV9, the J gene TRGJP. The germline gives CDR1 GITISATS, CDR2 ISYDGTV (reference sequence). The CDR3 runs 17 residues. CDR3 sequence (DNA): TGTGCCTTGTGGGAGGTTGCTCCAGAGTTGGGCAAAAAAATCGAGGTATTT. This translates into CALWEVAPELGKKIEVF.

By sample fraction, this clone is large. The chain links TRGV2 to TRGJP2. This CDR3 region has 16 residues. CDR1 EGSNGY and CDR2 YDSYNSKV come from the germline V gene. Germline trimming cut 1 base from V and 0 bases from J; bases unmatched to any gene: 5. CDR3 residues: CATWDGRHSSDWIKTF. In nucleotides, the CDR3 is TGTGCCACCTGGGACGGTCGGCATAGTAGTGATTGGATCAAGACGTTT.

As to this clone: The junction differs from germline at one of its ends, possibly a read error. The identical CDR3 is also encoded by other nucleotide sequences in the sample. V gene TRGV9 combines with J gene TRGJP. The germline gives CDR1 GITISATS, CDR2 ISYDGTV (reference sequence). This CDR3 comprises 17 residues. CDR3 DNA sequence: TGTGCCTTGTGGGAGGTGAGTCAAGAGTTGGGAAAAAAAATCAAGGTATTT. It codes for CALWEVSQELGKKIKVF.